What follows are 15 T cell receptor beta chains derived from one specimen sequenced in a study of identifying expanded T cells in peripheral blood. Here immunoSEQ multiplex PCR was the method, and the copy in TCRdb shows in-frame clones only, minus some. The sample records around 120,000 clones, around nine tenths being singletons. Sequenced: blood. These TCRs come from a person between 18 and 69 years old in good health.

CDR3: CATSFGQGADTQYF. The CDR3 region has the DNA TGTGCCACCAGCTTTGGACAGGGCGCAGATACGCAGTATTTT. J is TRBJ2-3 and V is TRBV15; 8 bases agree with TRBD1. Germline-derived CDR1 and CDR2 are LNHNV and YYDKDF (reference sequence). V was clipped by 5 bases and J by 4 bases; unmatched bases: 5. The CDR3 contains 14 residues.

The V gene is TRBV5-1, the J gene TRBJ2-7; 10 bases are a match to TRBD2. The CDR3 runs 14 residues. The J segment lost 7 bases and the V segment lost 6 bases, leaving 10 bases of the junction unmatched. Germline loops: CDR1 SGHRS, CDR2 YFSETQ. The CDR3: CASNRLAGEQEQYF. The CDR3 coding sequence is TGCGCCAGCAACCGGCTAGCGGGGGAACAGGAGCAGTACTTC.

V is TRBV7-2 and J is TRBJ2-1; a possible D gene is TRBD1 (6 bases). This CDR3 contains 15 residues. Trimming took off 6 bases at V and 3 bases at J, with 15 bases between the two ends. CDR1 SGHTA and CDR2 FQGNSA come from the germline V gene. CDR3 in DNA: TGTGCCAGCAGTCCGACAGGTAAGGACTACAATGAGCAGTTCTTC. Residues: CASSPTGKDYNEQFF.

The V and J genes are TRBV6-6 and TRBJ2-5; 7 bases fit TRBD2. Germline V gene sequence: CDR1 MNHNY, CDR2 SVGAGI (reference sequence). The CDR3 spans 15 residues. V shed 6 bases, J shed 4 bases, and the junction held 11 bases outside the gene matches. The CDR3, as DNA: TGTGCCAGCAGCTATGGGGGGGGATCGGGAGAGACCCAGTACTTC. Its protein is CASSYGGGSGETQYF.

This clone was observed a single time. The chain employs TRBV10-3 and TRBJ1-3; perhaps TRBD1 as D (5 bases). The V end was cut by 10 bases, the J end by 4 bases, with 14 bases between. Germline-derived CDR1 and CDR2 are ENHRY and SYGVKD. The CDR3 totals 13 residues. CDR3 sequence: CATLQASGNTIYF. The CDR3 nucleotides are TGTGCCACACTACAGGCGTCGGGAAACACCATATATTTT.

The chain carries TRBV18 and TRBJ1-4; TRBD1 might be the D (5 bases). The CDR3 totals 14 residues. Trimming removed 2 bases at V and 12 bases at J, with 16 bases between. Looked up from germline, CDR1 is KGHSH and CDR2 is LQKENI. CDR3: CASSPGGLGGELFF. The CDR3 DNA is TGTGCCAGCTCACCAGGGGGTCTCGGAGGGGAACTGTTTTTT.

This chain uses TRBV11-2 with TRBJ1-1, with D unclear. There are 10 residues in the CDR3. Germline-derived CDR1 and CDR2 are SGHAT and FQNNGV. The V end was cut by 5 bases, the J end by 7 bases, with 5 bases between. This chain's CDR3 is CASSENEAFF. In DNA form, the CDR3 reads TGTGCCAGCAGCGAAAATGAAGCTTTCTTT.

This clone has just a few counts. CDR3 region: CASSPPQGAVNTGELFF. In DNA, the CDR3 is TGTGCCAGCTCGCCGCCACAGGGGGCTGTTAACACCGGGGAGCTGTTTTTT. The chain combines TRBV18 with TRBJ2-2, with TRBD1 identical over 9 bases. The CDR3 consists of 17 residues. Germline-derived CDR1 and CDR2 are KGHSH and LQKENI. The J segment lost 2 bases and the V segment lost 6 bases, leaving 10 bases of the junction unmatched.

The chain is built from TRBV6-5 and TRBJ2-7, with D perhaps TRBD1 (5 bases). The CDR3 contains 12 residues. CDR1 and CDR2 (germline): MNHEY, SVGAGI. V lost 6 bases, J lost 3 bases, and 9 bases lay in between. Here the CDR3 DNA reads TGTGCCAGCAGCTTAGACAGCTACGAGCAGTACTTC. Its translation: CASSLDSYEQYF.

V usage is TRBV5-1 and J usage is TRBJ2-7; the match to TRBD2 covers 9 bases. Per the germline V gene, CDR1 is SGHRS and CDR2 is YFSETQ. V dropped 0 bases and J dropped 3; count of bases not matched to a gene: 4. This CDR3 spans 15 amino acids. This CDR3 is CASSLAAGGGYEQYF. The CDR3 region has the DNA TGCGCCAGCAGCTTGGCCGCGGGAGGGGGCTACGAGCAGTACTTC.

The rearrangement uses TRBV21-1 and TRBJ2-7; the table's D call, TRBD2, has no DNA check behind it. TRBV21-1 is shown as a pseudogene. The CDR3 runs 11 residues. Written as DNA, the CDR3 is TGTGCCAGCAGCACTTGCTACGAGCAGTACTTC. Amino acid sequence: CASSTCYEQYF.

This clone was counted a few times. V and J are TRBV5-5 and TRBJ1-1; 10 positions agree with TRBD1. Germline V lookup: CDR1 SGHKS, CDR2 YYEKEE (reference sequence). Trimming removed 4 bases from V and 5 bases from J; junction bases left unmatched: 8. This CDR3 spans 15 amino acids. The CDR3 DNA follows: TGTGCCAGCAGCCGGGGACCGGGACAGGGGACTGAAGCTTTCTTT. Translation gives CASSRGPGQGTEAFF.

The chain links TRBV7-6 to TRBJ1-1; no clear D. Trimming left V 4 bases short and J 4 bases short, with 10 bases between. This CDR3 has 13 amino acids. Germline V lookup: CDR1 SGHVS, CDR2 FNYEAQ. The CDR3 protein is CASSSWDGTEAFF. The CDR3, as DNA: TGTGCCAGCAGCTCGTGGGATGGCACTGAAGCTTTCTTT.

The J gene is TRBJ2-7, the V gene TRBV28, with TRBD1 matching 9 bases. The CDR3 loop spans 14 amino acids. Germline CDR1 MDHEN, CDR2 SYDVKM. Unmatched junction bases numbered 4, after V lost 1 base and J lost 6 bases. The CDR3, as DNA: TGTGCCAGCAGTTTATATGACAGGGGGATCGAGCAGTACTTC. Encoded protein: CASSLYDRGIEQYF.

This clone came up a few times. The chain joins TRBV7-2 to TRBJ1-1; tentative D call: TRBD1 (5 bases). The CDR3 contains 15 residues. Germline values: CDR1 SGHTA, CDR2 FQGNSA. V shed 1 base and J shed 0 bases, with 9 bases lying between them. The CDR3 DNA is TGTGCCAGCAGCTTAGATCCAGGGATGAACACTGAAGCTTTCTTT. Encoded protein: CASSLDPGMNTEAFF.